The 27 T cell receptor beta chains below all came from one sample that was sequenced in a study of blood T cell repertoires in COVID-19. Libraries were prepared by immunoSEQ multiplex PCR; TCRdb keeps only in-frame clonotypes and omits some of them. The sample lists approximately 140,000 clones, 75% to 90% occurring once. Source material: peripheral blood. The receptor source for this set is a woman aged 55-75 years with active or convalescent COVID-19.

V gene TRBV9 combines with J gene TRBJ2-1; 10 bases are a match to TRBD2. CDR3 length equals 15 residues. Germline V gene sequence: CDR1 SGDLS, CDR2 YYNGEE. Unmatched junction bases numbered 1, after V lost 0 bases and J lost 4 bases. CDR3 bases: TGTGCCAGCAGCGTAGGACTAGCGGGTTACAATGAGCAGTTCTTC. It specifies CASSVGLAGYNEQFF.

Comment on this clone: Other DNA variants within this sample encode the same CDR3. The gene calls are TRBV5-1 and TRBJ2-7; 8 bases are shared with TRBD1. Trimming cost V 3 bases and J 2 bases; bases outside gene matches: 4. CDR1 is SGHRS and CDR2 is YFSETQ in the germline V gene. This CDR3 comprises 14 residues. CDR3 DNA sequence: TGCGCCAGCAGCTCTGGACAGGGTACCTACGAGCAGTACTTC. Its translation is CASSSGQGTYEQYF. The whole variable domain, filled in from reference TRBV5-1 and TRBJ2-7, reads KAGVTQTPRYLIKTRGQQVTLSCSPISGHRSVSWYQQTPGQGLQFLFEYFSETQRNKGNFPGRFSGRQFSNSRSEMNVSTLELGDSALYLCASSSGQGTYEQYFGPGTRLTVT.

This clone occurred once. The CDR3 sequence is CASSFTSGNTGELFF. DNA of the CDR3: TGCGCCAGCAGCTTCACCAGCGGGAACACCGGGGAGCTGTTTTTT. V is TRBV5-1 and J is TRBJ2-2; possibly TRBD2 for D (5 bases). Germline V CDR1 and CDR2: SGHRS, YFSETQ. V gave up 2 bases and J gave up 1 base, with 9 bases separating them. There are 15 residues in the CDR3.

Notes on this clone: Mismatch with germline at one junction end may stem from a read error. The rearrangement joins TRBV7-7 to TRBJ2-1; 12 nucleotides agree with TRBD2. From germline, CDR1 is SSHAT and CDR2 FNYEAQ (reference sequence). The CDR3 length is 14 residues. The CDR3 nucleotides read TGTGCTAGCAGCTTACGACTAGCGGGGGCCGAGCAGTTCTTC. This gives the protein CASSLRLAGAEQFF.

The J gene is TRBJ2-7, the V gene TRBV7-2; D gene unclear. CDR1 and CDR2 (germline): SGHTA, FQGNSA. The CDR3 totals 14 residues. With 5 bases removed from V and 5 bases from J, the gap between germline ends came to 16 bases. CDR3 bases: TGTGCCAGCAGCCTGCTGAACATTGTGGACGAGCAGTACTTC. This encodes CASSLLNIVDEQYF.

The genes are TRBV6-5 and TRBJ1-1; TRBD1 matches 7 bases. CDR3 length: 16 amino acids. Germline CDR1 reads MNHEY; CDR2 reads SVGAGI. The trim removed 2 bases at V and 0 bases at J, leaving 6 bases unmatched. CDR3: CASSYVTGSMNTEAFF. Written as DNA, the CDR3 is TGTGCCAGCAGTTACGTGACAGGGTCCATGAACACTGAAGCTTTCTTT.

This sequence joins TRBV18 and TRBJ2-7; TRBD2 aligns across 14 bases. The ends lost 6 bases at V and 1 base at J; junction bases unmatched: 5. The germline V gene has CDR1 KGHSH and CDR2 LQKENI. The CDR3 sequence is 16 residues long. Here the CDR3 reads CASSRTSGGLSYEQYF. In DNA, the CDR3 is TGTGCCAGCTCTCGGACTAGCGGGGGGCTGTCCTACGAGCAGTACTTC.

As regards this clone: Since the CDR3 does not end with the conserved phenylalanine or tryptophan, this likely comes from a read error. CDR3 in DNA: TGTGCCAGCCAGGGTGGAAGTGAGAGTGCCTACGAGCAGTACCTC. This translates into CASQGGSESAYEQYL. V gene TRBV19 combines with J gene TRBJ2-7; D perhaps matches TRBD1 (5 bases). CDR1 and CDR2 (germline): LNHDA, SQIVND (reference sequence). V gave up 9 bases and J gave up 2 bases, with 20 bases separating them. The CDR3 has 15 amino acids.

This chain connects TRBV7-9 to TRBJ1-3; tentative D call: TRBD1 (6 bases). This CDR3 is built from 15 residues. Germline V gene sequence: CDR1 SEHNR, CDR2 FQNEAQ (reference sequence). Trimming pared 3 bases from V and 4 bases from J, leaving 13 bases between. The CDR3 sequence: CASSLGAIRGNTIYF. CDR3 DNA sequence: TGTGCCAGCAGCTTGGGGGCAATAAGAGGAAACACCATATATTTT.

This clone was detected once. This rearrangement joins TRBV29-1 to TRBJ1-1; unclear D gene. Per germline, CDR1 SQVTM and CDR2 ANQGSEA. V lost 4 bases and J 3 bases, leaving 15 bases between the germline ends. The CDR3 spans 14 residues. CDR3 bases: TGCAGCGTTGTAAGAGTCACCGGGGACACTGAAGCTTTCTTT. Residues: CSVVRVTGDTEAFF.

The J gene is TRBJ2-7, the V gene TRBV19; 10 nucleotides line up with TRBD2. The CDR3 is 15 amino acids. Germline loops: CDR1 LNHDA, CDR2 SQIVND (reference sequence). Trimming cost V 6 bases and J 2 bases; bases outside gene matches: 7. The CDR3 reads CASRLTSGDTYEQYF. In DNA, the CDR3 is TGTGCCAGTAGACTTACTAGCGGGGACACCTACGAGCAGTACTTC.

CDR3: CASSSAGALSQPQHF. CDR3 coding DNA: TGTGCCAGCAGTTCGGCAGGGGCCCTAAGCCAGCCCCAGCATTTT. J is TRBJ1-5 and V is TRBV6-2 or TRBV6-3, with D maybe TRBD1 (6 bases). The CDR3 runs to 15 residues. Germline CDR1 and CDR2: MNHEY and SVGEGT. Trimming left V 4 bases short and J 7 bases short, with 17 bases between.

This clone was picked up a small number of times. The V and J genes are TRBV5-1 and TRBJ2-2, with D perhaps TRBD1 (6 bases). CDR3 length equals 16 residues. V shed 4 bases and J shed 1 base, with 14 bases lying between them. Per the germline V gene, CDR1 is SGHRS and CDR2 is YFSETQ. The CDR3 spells CASSTTQGLNTGELFF. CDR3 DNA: TGCGCCAGCAGCACAACACAGGGCTTGAACACCGGGGAGCTGTTTTTT.

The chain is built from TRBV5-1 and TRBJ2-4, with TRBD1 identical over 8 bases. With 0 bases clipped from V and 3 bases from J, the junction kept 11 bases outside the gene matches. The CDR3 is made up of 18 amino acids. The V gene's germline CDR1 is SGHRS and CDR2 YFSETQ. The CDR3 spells CASSLGPRDRLDKNIQYF. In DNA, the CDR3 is TGCGCCAGCAGCTTGGGCCCCCGGGACAGGTTAGACAAAAACATTCAGTACTTC.

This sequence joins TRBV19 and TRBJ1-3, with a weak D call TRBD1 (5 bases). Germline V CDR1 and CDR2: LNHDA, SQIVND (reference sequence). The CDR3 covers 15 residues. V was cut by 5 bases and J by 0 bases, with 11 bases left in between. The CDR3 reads CASSWGLTSGNTIYF. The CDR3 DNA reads TGTGCCAGTAGTTGGGGACTAACCTCTGGAAACACCATATATTTT. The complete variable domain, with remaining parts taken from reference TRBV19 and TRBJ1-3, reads DGGITQSPKYLFRKEGQNVTLSCEQNLNHDAMYWYRQDPGQGLRLIYYSQIVNDFQKGDIAEGYSVSREKKESFPLTVTSAQKNPTAFYLCASSWGLTSGNTIYFGEGSWLTVV.

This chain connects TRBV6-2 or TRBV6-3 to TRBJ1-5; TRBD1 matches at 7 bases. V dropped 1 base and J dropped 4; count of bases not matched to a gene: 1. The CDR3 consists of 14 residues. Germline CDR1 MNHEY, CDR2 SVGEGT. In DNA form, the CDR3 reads TGTGCCAGCAGTTACTTACAGGGGAATCAGCCCCAGCATTTT. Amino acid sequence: CASSYLQGNQPQHF.

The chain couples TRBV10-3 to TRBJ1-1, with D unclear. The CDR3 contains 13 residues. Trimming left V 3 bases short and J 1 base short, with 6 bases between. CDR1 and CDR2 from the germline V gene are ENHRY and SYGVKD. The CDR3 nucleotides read TGTGCCATCAGTGAAAGAGAGAACACTGAAGCTTTCTTT. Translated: CAISERENTEAFF.

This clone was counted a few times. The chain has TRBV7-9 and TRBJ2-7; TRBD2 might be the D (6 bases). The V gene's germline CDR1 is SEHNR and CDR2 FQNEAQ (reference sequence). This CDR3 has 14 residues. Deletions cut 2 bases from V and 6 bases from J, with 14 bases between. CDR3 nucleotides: TGTGCCAGCAGCTTATCCGACGGAGCGGGCGAGCAGTACTTC. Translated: CASSLSDGAGEQYF.

The CDR3 protein is CASSLYREEGGYTF. The CDR3 nucleotides read TGTGCCAGCAGCTTATATAGGGAAGAGGGTGGCTACACCTTC. The chain joins TRBV7-2 to TRBJ1-2; D ambiguous. V lost 2 bases and J lost 7, with 14 bases in between. The length of the CDR3 is 14 residues. Germline V gene lookup returns CDR1 SGHTA and CDR2 FQGNSA.

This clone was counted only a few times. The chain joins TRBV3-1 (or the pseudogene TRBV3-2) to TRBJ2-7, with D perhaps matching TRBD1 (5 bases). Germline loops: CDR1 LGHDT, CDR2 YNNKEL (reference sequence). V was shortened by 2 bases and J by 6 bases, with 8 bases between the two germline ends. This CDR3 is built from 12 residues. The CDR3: CASSQQGSEQYF. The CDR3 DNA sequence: TGTGCCAGCAGCCAACAGGGTAGCGAGCAGTACTTC.

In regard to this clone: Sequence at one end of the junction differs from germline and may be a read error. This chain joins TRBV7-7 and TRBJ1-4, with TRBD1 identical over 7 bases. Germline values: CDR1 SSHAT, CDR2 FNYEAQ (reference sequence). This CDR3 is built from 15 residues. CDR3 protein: CASSLGTATNEKLFF. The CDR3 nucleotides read TGTGCTAGCAGCTTAGGGACAGCAACTAATGAAAAACTGTTTTTT. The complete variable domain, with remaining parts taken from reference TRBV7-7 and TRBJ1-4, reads GAGVSQSPRYKVTKRGQDVTLRCDPISSHATLYWYQQALGQGPEFLTYFNYEAQPDKSGLPSDRFSAERPEGSISTLTIQRTEQRDSAMYRCASSLGTATNEKLFFGSGTQLSVL.

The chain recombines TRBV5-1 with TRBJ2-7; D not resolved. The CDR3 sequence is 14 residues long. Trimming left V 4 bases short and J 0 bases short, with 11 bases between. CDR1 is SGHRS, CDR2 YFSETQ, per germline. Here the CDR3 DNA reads TGCGCCAGCAGCGTCGCCTTGAGCTCCTACGAGCAGTACTTC. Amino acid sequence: CASSVALSSYEQYF.

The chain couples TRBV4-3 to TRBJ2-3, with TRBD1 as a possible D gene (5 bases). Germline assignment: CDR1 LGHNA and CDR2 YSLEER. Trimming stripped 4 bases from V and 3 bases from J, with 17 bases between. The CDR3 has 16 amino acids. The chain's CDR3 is CASSPRTSYITDTQYF. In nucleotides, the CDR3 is TGCGCCAGCAGCCCCCGGACAAGCTATATTACAGATACGCAGTATTTT.

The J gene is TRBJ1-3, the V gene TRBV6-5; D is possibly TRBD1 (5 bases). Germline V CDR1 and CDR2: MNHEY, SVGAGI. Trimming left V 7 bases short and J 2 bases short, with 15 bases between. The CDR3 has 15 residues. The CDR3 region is CASTWRGGTGNTIYF. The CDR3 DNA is TGTGCCAGCACCTGGCGGGGGGGGACTGGAAACACCATATATTTT.

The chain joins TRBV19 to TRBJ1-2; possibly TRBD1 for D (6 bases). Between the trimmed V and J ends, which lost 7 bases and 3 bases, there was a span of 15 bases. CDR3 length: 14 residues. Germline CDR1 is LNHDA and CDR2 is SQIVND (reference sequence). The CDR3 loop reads CASKPEQGDYGYTF. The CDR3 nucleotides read TGTGCCAGTAAGCCAGAACAGGGCGACTATGGCTACACCTTC.

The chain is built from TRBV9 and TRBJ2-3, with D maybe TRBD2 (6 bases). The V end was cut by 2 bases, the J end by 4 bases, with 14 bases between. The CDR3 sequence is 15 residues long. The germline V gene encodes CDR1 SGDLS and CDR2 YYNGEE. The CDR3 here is CASSVTSGVSDTQYF. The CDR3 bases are TGTGCCAGCAGCGTGACTAGTGGAGTTTCAGATACGCAGTATTTT.

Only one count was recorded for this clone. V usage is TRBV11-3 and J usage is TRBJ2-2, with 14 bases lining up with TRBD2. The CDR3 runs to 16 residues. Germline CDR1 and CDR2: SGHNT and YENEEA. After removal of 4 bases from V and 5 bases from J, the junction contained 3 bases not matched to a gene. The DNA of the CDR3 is TGTGCCAGCAGCTCGGGACTAGCGGGGGAAACCGGGGAGCTGTTTTTT. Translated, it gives CASSSGLAGETGELFF.